This T cell receptor (beta chain) is from a study of PD-1 blockade in classical Hodgkin lymphoma. The assay was immunoSEQ multiplex PCR, and TCRdb's table has in-frame clones only and misses some. The data contain roughly 50,000 clones, around nine tenths of them singletons. Time point here: cycle 4 day 1 (C4D1), after more than five weeks of nivolumab. Every one of the patients relapsed after autologous stem cell transplantation (brentuximab vedotin exposure was variable). Germline values: CDR1 MNHNS, CDR2 SASEGT. The CDR3 runs 15 residues. V was clipped by 7 bases and J by 0 bases; unmatched bases: 6.

This clonotype was sampled from a human donor with classical Hodgkin lymphoma. The V call is TRBV6-1, the J call TRBJ1-5, with 7 bases lining up with TRBD1. This material consisted of peripheral blood mononuclear cells (PBMCs), taken before the fourth cycle of nivolumab. CDR3 in amino acids: CASNPTGSSNQPQHF. In nucleotides, the CDR3 is TGTGCCAGCAACCCGACAGGGAGTAGCAATCAGCCCCAGCATTTT.